Following are 12 T cell receptor beta chains from one sample sequenced in a study of cytomegalovirus exposure and HLA in healthy donors. Assay used: immunoSEQ multiplex PCR; TCRdb lists only in-frame clones, some missing. The sample consists of 200,000 to 250,000 clones, roughly 85% of them appearing once. The material sequenced was PBMCs. Every receptor here comes from a woman between 18 and 29 years old in good health and CMV-seronegative.

The chain joins TRBV6-4 to TRBJ2-7; 9 bases map to TRBD1. The CDR3 is 18 amino acids. Trimming cost V 7 bases and J 7 bases; bases outside gene matches: 23. The V gene's germline CDR1 is MRHNA and CDR2 SNTAGT. In nucleotides, the CDR3 is TGTGCCAGCAAGCTGGGACAGGGAAATAGGTGGAGGAGGGGGGAGCAGTACTTC. This sequence encodes CASKLGQGNRWRRGEQYF.

V usage is TRBV12-5 and J usage is TRBJ2-7, with TRBD2 matching over 7 bases. The ends lost 7 bases at V and 5 bases at J; junction bases unmatched: 14. This CDR3 has 15 amino acids. Per the germline V gene, CDR1 is LGHNT and CDR2 is FRNRAP. CDR3 sequence (DNA): TGTGCTAGTGCTCCGCGGGGACTATCCAGTAACGAGCAGTACTTC. It codes for CASAPRGLSSNEQYF.

The chain carries TRBV29-1 and TRBJ1-1; 9 bases fit TRBD1. Germline V gene sequence: CDR1 SQVTM, CDR2 ANQGSEA. Trimming removed 0 bases from V and 4 bases from J; junction bases left unmatched: 6. The CDR3 is 15 residues long. Here the CDR3 reads CSVEEGGQGITEAFF. For the CDR3, the DNA is TGCAGCGTTGAAGAAGGAGGACAGGGGATCACTGAAGCTTTCTTT.

The V gene is TRBV10-2, the J gene TRBJ2-7, with 11 bases identical to TRBD1. J was trimmed by 5 bases and V by 3 bases; bases with no gene match: 3. The CDR3 is 14 residues long. The germline gives CDR1 WSHSY, CDR2 SAAADI. As DNA, the CDR3 is TGCGCCAGCAGTGAAAGGACAGGGGGCGACGAGCAGTACTTC. It specifies CASSERTGGDEQYF.

The chain carries TRBV4-1 and TRBJ1-5, with TRBD1 as a possible D gene (5 bases). Trimming took off 1 base at V and 5 bases at J, with 12 bases between the two ends. The CDR3 totals 15 residues. The germline gives CDR1 MGHRA, CDR2 YSYEKL. CDR3 sequence reads: CASSQVGGPDQPQHF. In DNA, the CDR3 is TGCGCCAGCAGCCAAGTGGGGGGTCCGGATCAGCCCCAGCATTTT.

V gene TRBV2 combines with J gene TRBJ1-2, with TRBD1 as a possible D gene (6 bases). The CDR3 runs to 15 residues. CDR1 and CDR2 (germline): SNHLY, FYNNEI. Trimming left V 6 bases short and J 8 bases short, with 22 bases between. The CDR3 coding sequence is TGTGCCAGCAGAGGGACATCGGACGGACTTCAAGGCTACACCTTC. This sequence encodes CASRGTSDGLQGYTF.

V gene TRBV27 combines with J gene TRBJ1-1; D is possibly TRBD1 (6 bases). The ends were cut back, 3 bases at V and 1 base at J, with 12 bases in the middle. The CDR3 has 15 amino acids. Germline CDR1 MNHEY, CDR2 SMNVEV (reference sequence). CDR3 residues: CASSLGAGPNTEAFF. The DNA for the CDR3 is TGTGCCAGCAGTTTGGGGGCCGGACCGAACACTGAAGCTTTCTTT.

V and J are TRBV4-1 and TRBJ2-7; 11 bases align to TRBD2. The trim removed 4 bases at V and 6 bases at J, leaving 5 bases unmatched. The germline CDR1 and CDR2 sequences are MGHRA and YSYEKL. The CDR3 loop spans 14 amino acids. CDR3: CASSRTSGPSEQYF. The CDR3 DNA sequence: TGCGCCAGCAGCCGGACTAGCGGGCCTTCCGAGCAGTACTTC.

V is TRBV4-2 and J is TRBJ1-2; D perhaps matches TRBD1 (5 bases). V lost 4 bases and J 0 bases, leaving 15 bases between the germline ends. Germline CDR1 reads LGHNA; CDR2 reads YNFKEQ. The CDR3 extends over 16 amino acids. CDR3 bases: TGTGCCAGCAGCCGAACCGGGGACGGAGCTAACTATGGCTACACCTTC. Its protein is CASSRTGDGANYGYTF.

This chain uses TRBV6-6 with TRBJ1-5; the match to TRBD1 covers 7 bases. This CDR3 comprises 13 residues. Germline-derived CDR1 and CDR2 are MNHNY and SVGAGI (reference sequence). V trimming: 7 bases; J trimming: 6 bases; junction bases outside the gene matches: 6. CDR3 nucleotide sequence: TGTGCCAGCACCCACGGACAGGCTCAGCCCCAGCATTTT. Translating gives CASTHGQAQPQHF.

The genes are TRBV7-3 and TRBJ2-5; unclear D gene. The CDR3 covers 15 residues. V lost 5 bases to trimming and J lost 5 bases, with 18 bases between them. Germline CDR1 and CDR2: SGHTA and FQGTGA. The chain's CDR3 is CASSAQVGSLETQYF. CDR3 bases: TGTGCCAGCAGCGCCCAGGTGGGAAGCTTGGAGACCCAGTACTTC.

The chain joins TRBV9 to TRBJ1-3, with TRBD1 as a possible D gene (5 bases). V lost 3 bases to trimming and J lost 5 bases, with 18 bases between them. Germline loops: CDR1 SGDLS, CDR2 YYNGEE. The CDR3 spans 16 residues. The CDR3 reads CASSAPTGHSRNTIYF. CDR3 nucleotides: TGTGCCAGCAGCGCGCCGACTGGACACTCCCGAAACACCATATATTTT.